Below, 5 T cell receptor beta chains from the same sample are listed, as sequenced in a study of CD8 T cells in ankylosing spondylitis. For these receptors, no antigen is known. MiXCR was run by TCRdb on the 5' RACE reads, yielding one entry per CDR3 protein. The sample includes about 220,000 distinct CDR3 sequences, about a sixth seen only once; the top ten take roughly 42%. Study observations and caveats: Blood of patients with ankylosing spondylitis appeared to be characterized by a TCR beta motif of fewer than 10 highly homologous variants.

The sequenced sample was blood, either unsorted or a sorted T cell fraction (not recorded which). All receptors come from a male donor with ankylosing spondylitis.

The V and J genes are TRBV29-1 and TRBJ2-2; D remains unclear. The CDR3 has 14 amino acids. In germline, CDR1 is SQVTM, CDR2 ANQGSEA. The V end lost 5 bases, the J end lost 0 bases, and 10 bases lay between the germline ends. The CDR3 is CSVLGTTNTGELFF. CDR3 bases: TGCAGCGTTTTGGGCACCACGAACACCGGGGAGCTGTTTTTT.

This clonotype came up many times. V usage is TRBV29-1 and J usage is TRBJ2-7; 11 nucleotides line up with TRBD2. Germline V gene data show CDR1 as SQVTM and CDR2 as ANQGSEA. V lost 1 base, J lost 4 bases, and 6 bases stayed unmatched. The CDR3 consists of 15 residues. The CDR3 is CSVEGIAGGSYEQYF. The DNA of the CDR3 is TGCAGCGTTGAAGGGATAGCGGGAGGGAGTTACGAGCAGTACTTC.

The rearrangement joins TRBV7-9 to TRBJ2-7, with D unclear. The V gene lost 5 bases and the J gene lost 3 bases, with 11 bases spanning the gap. The germline V gene has CDR1 SEHNR and CDR2 FQNEAQ (reference sequence). The CDR3 extends over 13 amino acids. CDR3: CASSPPHVYEQYF. CDR3 DNA sequence: TGTGCCAGCAGCCCCCCCCACGTCTACGAGCAGTACTTC.

In DNA, the CDR3 is TGTGCCACCAGTGATTTTCCGGGACAGGGAGGCGGGAATGAGCAGTTCTTC. It encodes CATSDFPGQGGGNEQFF. The genes are TRBV24-1 and TRBJ2-1; TRBD1 aligns across 9 bases. Per germline, CDR1 KGHDR and CDR2 SFDVKD. The CDR3 loop spans 17 amino acids. The ends lost 1 base at V and 7 bases at J; junction bases unmatched: 10.

V and J are TRBV6-5 and TRBJ2-7; 9 bases match TRBD1. Losses at the gene ends were 4 bases for V and 6 bases for J; bases not matched to a gene: 7. Germline V gives CDR1 MNHEY, CDR2 SVGAGI. The CDR3 extends over 14 amino acids. This CDR3 is CASSLTGTGFEQYF. For the CDR3, the DNA is TGTGCCAGCAGTTTAACCGGGACAGGGTTCGAGCAGTACTTC.